Described below is a single T cell receptor beta chain sequence and its context. Treatment given: about 20 received Ad26.COV2.S at low or high dose, single or two shots; about 5 received placebo; per-sample allocation not given. Specimen acquisition occurred on day 63 following the initial vaccine or placebo injection. This sample stems from a study of Ad26.COV2.S vaccination and SARS-CoV-2 variants. The table came from immunoSEQ multiplex PCR; TCRdb's copy has only in-frame clones and leaves some out. The data contain 350,000 to 600,000 clones, roughly nine tenths of them singletons. The ends lost 0 bases at V and 6 bases at J; junction bases unmatched: 9. The CDR3 consists of 16 residues. Germline-derived CDR1 and CDR2 are LGHNA and YNFKEQ.

This sequence joins TRBV4-2 and TRBJ2-3; TRBD2 aligns across 7 bases. The source of this sequence is a person aged 18 to 59 who received the Ad26.COV2.S COVID-19 vaccine or a placebo. This specimen consisted of peripheral blood, obtained in a trial of Ad26.COV2.S vaccine versus placebo. The CDR3 DNA reads as TGTGCCAGCAGCCAAGATTTGGGCGGGAGATGGGATACGCAGTATTTT. As protein: CASSQDLGGRWDTQYF.